This TCR beta chain was identified during a study of vaccination and CD4 T cells after COVID-19. Comments on this clonotype: The antigen is not known.

Time point here: late sampling 161 to 241 days after vaccination in a few convalescent patients. Noted treatment: roughly 11-day PBMC culture with coronavirus spike peptide pools or control peptides (ViraFEST assay). Half the medium was exchanged for fresh IL-2 medium on days 3 and 7. Sequenced with the Oncomine TCR Beta short-read assay was DNA taken from cultured CD4+ T cells. TCRdb re-called the PCR reads with MiXCR, one entry per CDR3 protein. Among about 22,000 distinct CDR3 sequences listed, around a third were seen once. The CDR3 extends over 15 amino acids. Germline CDR1 is DFQATT and CDR2 is SNEGSKA (reference sequence). Unmatched junction bases numbered 7, after V lost 0 bases and J lost 5 bases.

This chain connects TRBV20-1 to TRBJ1-1; 9 bases fit TRBD1. The sequencing here drew on CD4+ T cells from blood, cultured in vitro, taken about 7 months after SARS-CoV-2 vaccination. The receptor was derived from a human donor who had recovered from COVID-19. The CDR3 nucleotides read TGCAGTGCTAGAGACACAGGGGGCTCTGGAACTGAAGCTTTCTTT. It yields the protein CSARDTGGSGTEAFF.